This TCR beta chain was identified during a study of CD8+CD57+ T cells in acquired aplastic anemia. Study in general: Mean DNA quantity obtained from sorted CD4+ and CD8+ cells was 2.5 to 4 ug.

This clonotype was seen ten or more times. Patients who underwent sequencing had shown CD8+CD57+ cell expansion by flow cytometry. Profiling of TCR beta VDJ combinations and CDR3 sequences used genomic DNA as template. A single record per CDR3 protein comes from TCRdb applying MiXCR to the reads. The sample records some 120,000 distinct CDR3 sequences, over 30% being singletons. Trimming removed 3 bases from V and 8 bases from J; junction bases left unmatched: 7. The CDR3 loop spans 16 amino acids. Germline lookup yields CDR1 SGHAT and CDR2 FQNNGV. This TCR derives from a human donor with aplastic anemia. The chain has TRBV11-2 and TRBJ2-1, with 13 positions matching TRBD2. Sequenced material: sorted CD4+, CD8+, or CD8+CD57+ T cells (not recorded which) from PBMCs. CDR3 region: CASSLGLAGKGDEQFF. The CDR3 nucleotides read TGTGCCAGCAGCTTGGGACTAGCGGGGAAAGGGGATGAGCAGTTCTTC.